What follows are 14 T cell receptor beta chains derived from one specimen sequenced in a study of T cell repertoires in cytomegalovirus infection. TCRdb redid the calling of the reads with MiXCR, one entry per CDR3 protein. The sample shows 350,000 to 500,000 distinct CDR3 sequences, roughly a third of them seen only once. Source material: PBMCs. Source of these receptors: a human donor in good health (CMV status not recorded). Some clones in this sample may be carry-over from other donors' samples.

This clonotype was picked up a small number of times. This chain links TRBV6-5 with TRBJ1-1; TRBD1 is a possible D gene (6 bases). The germline V gene has CDR1 MNHEY and CDR2 SVGAGI. The CDR3 totals 15 residues. Trimming took 8 bases from V and 3 from J, leaving 19 bases between them. The CDR3 DNA reads as TGTGCCAGCGGGGGGGGGGCAGCCCTGGACACTGAAGCTTTCTTT. Protein product: CASGGGAALDTEAFF.

As to this clonotype: The CDR3 end shows no conserved phenylalanine or tryptophan, and so a read error is likely. The CDR3 loop reads CARKDQSNTEAFC. DNA for the CDR3: TGTGCCAGGAAAGACCAGTCAAACACTGAAGCTTTCTGT. V gene TRBV2 combines with J gene TRBJ1-1, with D unresolved. With 9 bases removed from V and 2 bases from J, the gap between germline ends came to 13 bases. There are 13 residues in the CDR3. Germline-derived CDR1 and CDR2 are SNHLY and FYNNEI.

The chain recombines TRBV6-1 with TRBJ2-2; TRBD1 matches at 10 bases. The CDR3 has 18 amino acids. J lost 7 bases, V lost 2 bases, and 13 bases had no gene match. Germline CDR1 reads MNHNS; CDR2 reads SASEGT. Here the CDR3 reads CASSEPLDRGLDIGELFF. DNA of the CDR3: TGTGCCAGCAGTGAACCGCTAGACAGGGGGCTGGACATCGGGGAGCTGTTTTTT.

This clonotype was recorded a few times. V gene TRBV20-1 combines with J gene TRBJ1-5; D might be TRBD1 (5 bases). This CDR3 is built from 13 residues. Germline CDR1 DFQATT, CDR2 SNEGSKA (reference sequence). The V and J ends lost 5 bases and 4 bases respectively, with 12 bases between them. CDR3 amino acids: CSADPGGNQPQHF. The CDR3 DNA is TGCAGTGCTGACCCGGGGGGGAATCAGCCCCAGCATTTT.

V is TRBV11-2 and J is TRBJ1-1; tentatively, D is TRBD1 (5 bases). Trimming took 5 bases from V and 11 from J, leaving 21 bases between them. The germline CDR1 and CDR2 sequences are SGHAT and FQNNGV. This CDR3 contains 14 residues. CDR3 region: CASSRVGGVEPAFF. For the CDR3, the DNA is TGTGCCAGCAGCCGTGTGGGGGGGGTCGAGCCGGCTTTCTTT.

J is TRBJ2-6 and V is TRBV20-1; 10 positions agree with TRBD1. V dropped 1 base and J dropped 0; count of bases not matched to a gene: 6. The germline V gene has CDR1 DFQATT and CDR2 SNEGSKA (reference sequence). CDR3 length equals 18 residues. CDR3 sequence (DNA): TGCAGTGCTAGAGCCCCCGGGACAGGGGTCTCTGGGGCCAACGTCCTGACTTTC. It specifies CSARAPGTGVSGANVLTF.

A remark on this clonotype: The junction departs from the called germline gene at one end, perhaps through a read error. The V call is TRBV7-2, the J call TRBJ2-7; D is perhaps TRBD1 (6 bases). Germline assignment: CDR1 SGHTA and CDR2 FQGNSA. The CDR3 covers 14 residues. The CDR3 spells CASTTSTGSYEQSF. DNA of the CDR3: TGTGCCAGCACGACCTCAACAGGGTCCTACGAGCAGTCCTTC.

This clonotype came up many times. The CDR3 DNA is TGTGCCAGCAGTTTGGCCCCAGGGGGGGCTAATCAGCCCCAGCATTTT. It translates to CASSLAPGGANQPQHF. This chain joins TRBV28 and TRBJ1-5, with TRBD1 identical over 7 bases. Germline CDR1 is MDHEN and CDR2 is SYDVKM. CDR3 length equals 16 residues. J lost 4 bases, V lost 3 bases, and 9 bases had no gene match.

CDR3 sequence reads: CASSGQTEPHNEKLFF. CDR3 coding DNA: TGTGCCAGCAGTGGACAGACGGAGCCTCATAATGAAAAACTGTTTTTT. This chain links TRBV27 with TRBJ1-4, with TRBD1 as a possible D gene (6 bases). With 5 bases removed from V and 4 bases from J, the gap between germline ends came to 17 bases. The CDR3 runs to 16 residues. CDR1 MNHEY and CDR2 SMNVEV come from the germline V gene (reference sequence).

The rearrangement uses TRBV3-1 and TRBJ1-1, with TRBD1 as a possible D gene (6 bases). Trimming shortened V by 3 bases and J by 8 bases, and 10 bases separated the two germline ends. Germline V gene lookup returns CDR1 LGHDT and CDR2 YNNKEL (reference sequence). This CDR3 comprises 12 residues. CDR3 amino acids: CASSHQQGEAFF. CDR3 coding DNA: TGTGCCAGCAGCCACCAACAGGGAGAAGCTTTCTTT.

The chain carries TRBV25-1 and TRBJ1-1; D is uncertain. Germline CDR1 is MGHDK and CDR2 is SYGVNS. The CDR3 length is 13 residues. The V end was cut by 1 base, the J end by 3 bases, with 6 bases between. Here the CDR3 DNA reads TGTGCCAGCAGTGAATCCCCGGACACTGAAGCTTTCTTT. Translation gives CASSESPDTEAFF.

The gene calls are TRBV11-3 and TRBJ2-1, with 11 bases lining up with TRBD2. Germline V gene data show CDR1 as SGHNT and CDR2 as YENEEA. This CDR3 is 15 amino acids long. J gave up 8 bases and V 5 bases, and 8 bases lay outside the gene matches. DNA of the CDR3: TGTGCCAGCAGCAAGATAGCGGGGGGGCACTATGAGCAGTTCTTC. It is translated as CASSKIAGGHYEQFF.

Concerning this clonotype itself: A read error may account for a junction end that differs from germline. This chain connects TRBV9 to TRBJ2-3; 10 bases are shared with TRBD1. CDR1 and CDR2 (germline): SGDLS, YYNGEE. CDR3 length: 15 amino acids. The CDR3 sequence: CAGSVAGTGADTQYF. In DNA, the CDR3 is TGTGCCGGCAGCGTAGCTGGGACAGGGGCAGATACGCAGTATTTT. The full variable domain, its missing parts supplied by reference TRBV9 and TRBJ2-3, is DSGVTQTPKHLITATGQRVTLRCSPRSGDLSVYWYQQSLDQGLQFLIQYYNGEERAKGNILERFSAQQFPDLHSELNLSSLELGDSALYFCAGSVAGTGADTQYFGPGTRLTVL.

V gene TRBV15 combines with J gene TRBJ2-7; TRBD2 matches 9 bases. Losses at the gene ends were 3 bases for V and 4 bases for J; bases not matched to a gene: 10. There are 16 residues in the CDR3. Germline assignment: CDR1 LNHNV and CDR2 YYDKDF (reference sequence). The CDR3, as DNA: TGTGCCACCAGCAGGGGTAGCGGGGGCCTTCAATACGAGCAGTACTTC. The encoded protein is CATSRGSGGLQYEQYF.